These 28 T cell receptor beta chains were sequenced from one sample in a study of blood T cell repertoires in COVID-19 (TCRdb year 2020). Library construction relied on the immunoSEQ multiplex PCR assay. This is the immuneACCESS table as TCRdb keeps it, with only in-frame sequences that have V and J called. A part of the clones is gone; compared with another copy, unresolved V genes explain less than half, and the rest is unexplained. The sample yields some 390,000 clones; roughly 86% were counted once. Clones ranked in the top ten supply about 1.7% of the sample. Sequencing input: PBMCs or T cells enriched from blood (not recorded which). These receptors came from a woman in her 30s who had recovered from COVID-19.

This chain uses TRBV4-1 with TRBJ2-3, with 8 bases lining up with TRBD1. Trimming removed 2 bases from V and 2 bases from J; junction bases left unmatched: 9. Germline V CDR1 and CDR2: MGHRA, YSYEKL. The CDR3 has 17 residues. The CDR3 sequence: CASSQTKTGAATDTQYF. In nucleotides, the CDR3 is TGCGCCAGCAGCCAAACTAAGACAGGGGCCGCCACAGATACGCAGTATTTT.

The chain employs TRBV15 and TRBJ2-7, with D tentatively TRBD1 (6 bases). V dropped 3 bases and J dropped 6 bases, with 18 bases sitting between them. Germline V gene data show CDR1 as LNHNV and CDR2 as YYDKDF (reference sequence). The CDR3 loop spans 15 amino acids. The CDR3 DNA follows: TGTGCCACCAGCAGGTACAGGGTGGGGAGAGGCGAGCAGTACTTC. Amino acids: CATSRYRVGRGEQYF. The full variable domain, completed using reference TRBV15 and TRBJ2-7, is DAMVIQNPRYQVTQFGKPVTLSCSQTLNHNVMYWYQQKSSQAPKLLFHYYDKDFNNEADTPDNFQSRRPNTSFCFLDIRSPGLGDTAMYLCATSRYRVGRGEQYFGPGTRLTVT.

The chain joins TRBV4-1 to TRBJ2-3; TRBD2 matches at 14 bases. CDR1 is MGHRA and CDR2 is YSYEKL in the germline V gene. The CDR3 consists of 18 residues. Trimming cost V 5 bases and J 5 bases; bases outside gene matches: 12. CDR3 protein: CASSERLAGGPSQDTQYF. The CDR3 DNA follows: TGCGCCAGCAGCGAAAGACTAGCGGGAGGGCCTTCCCAAGATACGCAGTATTTT.

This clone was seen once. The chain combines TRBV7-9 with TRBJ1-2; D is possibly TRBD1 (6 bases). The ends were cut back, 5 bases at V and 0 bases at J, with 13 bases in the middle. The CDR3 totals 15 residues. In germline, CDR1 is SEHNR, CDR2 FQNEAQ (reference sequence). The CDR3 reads CASSQQGDSNYGYTF. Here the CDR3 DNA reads TGTGCCAGCAGCCAACAGGGAGATTCTAACTATGGCTACACCTTC.

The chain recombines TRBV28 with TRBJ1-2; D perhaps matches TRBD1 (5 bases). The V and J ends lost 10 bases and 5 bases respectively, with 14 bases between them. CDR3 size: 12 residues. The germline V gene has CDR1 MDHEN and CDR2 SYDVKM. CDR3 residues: CAITPGEYGYTF. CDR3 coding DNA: TGTGCCATTACCCCGGGGGAGTATGGCTACACCTTC.

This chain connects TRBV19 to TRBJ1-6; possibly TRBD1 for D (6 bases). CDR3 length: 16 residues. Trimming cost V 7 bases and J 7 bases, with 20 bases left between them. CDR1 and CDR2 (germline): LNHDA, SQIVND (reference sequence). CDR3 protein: CASKRGTRTENSPLHF. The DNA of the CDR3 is TGTGCCAGTAAACGAGGAACCAGGACAGAGAATTCACCCCTCCACTTT.

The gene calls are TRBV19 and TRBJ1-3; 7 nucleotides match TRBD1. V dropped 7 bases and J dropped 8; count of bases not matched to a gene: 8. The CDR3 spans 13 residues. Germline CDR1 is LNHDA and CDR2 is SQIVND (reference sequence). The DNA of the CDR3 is TGTGCCAGTAAGTCGGGGGACAGAGACACCATATATTTT. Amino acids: CASKSGDRDTIYF.

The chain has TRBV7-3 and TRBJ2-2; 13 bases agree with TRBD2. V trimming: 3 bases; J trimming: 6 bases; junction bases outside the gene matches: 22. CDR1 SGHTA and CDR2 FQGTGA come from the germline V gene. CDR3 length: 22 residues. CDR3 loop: CASSFGVPRGLAGAPGAGELFF. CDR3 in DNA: TGTGCCAGCAGCTTCGGGGTCCCTCGTGGACTAGCGGGGGCCCCGGGGGCCGGGGAGCTGTTTTTT.

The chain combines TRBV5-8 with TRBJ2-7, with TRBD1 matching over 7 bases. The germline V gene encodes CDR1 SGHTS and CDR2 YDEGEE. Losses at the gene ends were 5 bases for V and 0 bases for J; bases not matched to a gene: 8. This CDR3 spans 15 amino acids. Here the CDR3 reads CASRKGTESSYEQYF. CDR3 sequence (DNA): TGTGCCAGCAGGAAGGGGACAGAGAGCTCCTACGAGCAGTACTTC.

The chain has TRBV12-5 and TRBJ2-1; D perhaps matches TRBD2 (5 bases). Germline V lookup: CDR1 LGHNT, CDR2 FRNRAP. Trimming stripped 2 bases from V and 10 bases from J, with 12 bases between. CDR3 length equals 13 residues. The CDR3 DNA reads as TGTGCTAGTGGTTTGCCTCTTTCGGGGGAGCAGTTCTTC. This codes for CASGLPLSGEQFF.

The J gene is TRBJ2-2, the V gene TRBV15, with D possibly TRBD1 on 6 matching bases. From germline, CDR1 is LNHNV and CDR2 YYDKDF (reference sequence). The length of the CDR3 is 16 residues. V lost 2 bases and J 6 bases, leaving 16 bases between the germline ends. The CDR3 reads CATSRRDTAGPGELFF. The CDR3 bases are TGTGCCACCAGCAGAAGGGACACCGCCGGACCCGGGGAGCTGTTTTTT.

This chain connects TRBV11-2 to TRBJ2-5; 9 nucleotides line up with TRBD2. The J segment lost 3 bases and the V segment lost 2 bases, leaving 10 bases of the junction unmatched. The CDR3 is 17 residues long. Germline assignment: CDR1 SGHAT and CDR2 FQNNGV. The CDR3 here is CASSLKSSGGHKETQYF. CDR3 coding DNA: TGTGCCAGCAGCTTAAAGAGTAGCGGGGGCCATAAAGAGACCCAGTACTTC.

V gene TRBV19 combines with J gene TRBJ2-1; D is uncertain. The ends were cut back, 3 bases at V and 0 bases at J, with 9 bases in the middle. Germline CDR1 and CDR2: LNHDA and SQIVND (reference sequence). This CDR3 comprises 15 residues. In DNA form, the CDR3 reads TGTGCCAGTAGTATTGGGCAGAACTCCTACAATGAGCAGTTCTTC. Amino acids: CASSIGQNSYNEQFF.

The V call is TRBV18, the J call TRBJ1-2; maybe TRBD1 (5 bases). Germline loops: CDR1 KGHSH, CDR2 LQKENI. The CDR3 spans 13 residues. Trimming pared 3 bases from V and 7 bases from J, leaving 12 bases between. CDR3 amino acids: CASSPAGPAGYTF. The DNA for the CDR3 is TGTGCCAGCTCACCGGCAGGGCCCGCTGGCTACACCTTC.

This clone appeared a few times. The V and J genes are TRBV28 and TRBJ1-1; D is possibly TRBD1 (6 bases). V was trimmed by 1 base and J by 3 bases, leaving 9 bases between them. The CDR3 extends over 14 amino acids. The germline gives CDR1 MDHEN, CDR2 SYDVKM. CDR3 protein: CASSLLNRDTEAFF. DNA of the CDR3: TGTGCCAGCAGTTTATTAAACAGGGACACTGAAGCTTTCTTT.

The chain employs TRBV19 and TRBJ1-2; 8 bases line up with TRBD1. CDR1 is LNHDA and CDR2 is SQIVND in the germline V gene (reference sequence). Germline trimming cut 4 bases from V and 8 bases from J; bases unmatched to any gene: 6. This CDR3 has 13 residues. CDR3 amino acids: CASSTAGGKGYTF. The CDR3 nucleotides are TGTGCCAGTAGTACTGCAGGGGGCAAAGGCTACACCTTC.

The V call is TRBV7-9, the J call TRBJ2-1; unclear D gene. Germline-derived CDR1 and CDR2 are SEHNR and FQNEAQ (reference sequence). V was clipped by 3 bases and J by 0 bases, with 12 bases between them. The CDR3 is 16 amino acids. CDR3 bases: TGTGCCAGCAGCTTTAAGGAACTACACTCCTACAATGAGCAGTTCTTC. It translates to CASSFKELHSYNEQFF. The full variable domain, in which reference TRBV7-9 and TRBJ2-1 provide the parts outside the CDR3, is DTGVSQNPRHKITKRGQNVTFRCDPISEHNRLYWYRQTLGQGPEFLTYFQNEAQLEKSRLLSDRFSAERPKGSFSTLEIQRTEQGDSAMYLCASSFKELHSYNEQFFGPGTRLTVL.

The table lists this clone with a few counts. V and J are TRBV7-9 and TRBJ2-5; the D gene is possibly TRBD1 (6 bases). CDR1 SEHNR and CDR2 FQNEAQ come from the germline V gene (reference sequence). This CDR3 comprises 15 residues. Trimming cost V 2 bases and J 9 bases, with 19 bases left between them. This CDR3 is CASSLKDSAEGAQYF. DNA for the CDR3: TGTGCCAGCAGCTTAAAGGACAGCGCTGAAGGGGCCCAGTACTTC. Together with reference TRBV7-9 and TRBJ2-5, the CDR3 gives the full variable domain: DTGVSQNPRHKITKRGQNVTFRCDPISEHNRLYWYRQTLGQGPEFLTYFQNEAQLEKSRLLSDRFSAERPKGSFSTLEIQRTEQGDSAMYLCASSLKDSAEGAQYFGPGTRLLVL.

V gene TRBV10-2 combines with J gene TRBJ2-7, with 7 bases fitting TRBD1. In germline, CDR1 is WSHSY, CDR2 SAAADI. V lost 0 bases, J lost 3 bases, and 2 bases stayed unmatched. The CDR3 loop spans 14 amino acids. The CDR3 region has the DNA TGCGCCAGCAGTGAGTCGAGGGACAGCTACGAGCAGTACTTC. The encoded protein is CASSESRDSYEQYF.

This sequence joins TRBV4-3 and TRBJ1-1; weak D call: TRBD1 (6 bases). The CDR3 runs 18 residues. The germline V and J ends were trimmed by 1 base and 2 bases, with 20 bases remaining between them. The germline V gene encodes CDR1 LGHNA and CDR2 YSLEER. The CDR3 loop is CASSQGSRAGELNTEAFF. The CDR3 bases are TGCGCCAGCAGCCAAGGGAGTAGGGCAGGGGAGTTAAACACTGAAGCTTTCTTT.

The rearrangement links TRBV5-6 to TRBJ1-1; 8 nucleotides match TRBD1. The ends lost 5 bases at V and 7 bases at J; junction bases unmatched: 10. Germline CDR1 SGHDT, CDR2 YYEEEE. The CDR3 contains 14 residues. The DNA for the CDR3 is TGTGCCAGCAGAATCACGGGACAGGCTTATGAAGCTTTCTTT. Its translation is CASRITGQAYEAFF.

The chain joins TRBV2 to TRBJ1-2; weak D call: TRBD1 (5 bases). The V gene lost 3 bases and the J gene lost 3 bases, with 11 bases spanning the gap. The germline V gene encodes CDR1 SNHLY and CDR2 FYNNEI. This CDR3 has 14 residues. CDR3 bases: TGTGCCAGCAGTGAGCAGGGAAGCGACTATGGCTACACCTTC. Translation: CASSEQGSDYGYTF.

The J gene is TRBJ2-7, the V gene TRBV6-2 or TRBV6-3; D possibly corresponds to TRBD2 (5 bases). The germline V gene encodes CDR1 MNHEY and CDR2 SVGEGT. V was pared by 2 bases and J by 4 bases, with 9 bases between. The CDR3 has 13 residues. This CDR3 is CASSYRDYYEQYF. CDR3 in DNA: TGTGCCAGCAGTTACCGCGACTATTACGAGCAGTACTTC.

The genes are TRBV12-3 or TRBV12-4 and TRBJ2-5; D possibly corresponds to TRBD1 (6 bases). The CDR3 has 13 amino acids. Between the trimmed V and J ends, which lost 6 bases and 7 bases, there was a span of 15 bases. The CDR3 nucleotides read TGTGCCAGCAGCCTTACAACGACAGGGACCCAGTACTTC. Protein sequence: CASSLTTTGTQYF.

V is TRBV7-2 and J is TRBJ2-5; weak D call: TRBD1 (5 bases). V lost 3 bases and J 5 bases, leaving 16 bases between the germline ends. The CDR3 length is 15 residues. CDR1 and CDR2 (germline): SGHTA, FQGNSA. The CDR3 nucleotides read TGTGCCAGCAGCTTGGGATGGCAGGGCTGGGAGACCCAGTACTTC. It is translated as CASSLGWQGWETQYF.

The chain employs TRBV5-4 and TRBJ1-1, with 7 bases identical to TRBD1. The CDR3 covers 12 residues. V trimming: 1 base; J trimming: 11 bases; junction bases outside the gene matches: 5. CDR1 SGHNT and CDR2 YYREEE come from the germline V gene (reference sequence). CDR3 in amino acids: CASSLFDRAAFF. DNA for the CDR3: TGTGCCAGCAGCTTGTTTGACAGGGCTGCTTTCTTT.

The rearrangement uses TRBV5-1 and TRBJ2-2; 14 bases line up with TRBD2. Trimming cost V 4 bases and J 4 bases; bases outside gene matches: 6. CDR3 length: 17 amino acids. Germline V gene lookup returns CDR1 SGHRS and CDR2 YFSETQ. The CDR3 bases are TGCGCCAGCAGCAGGACTAGCGGGAGGACCTCCACCGGGGAGCTGTTTTTT. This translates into CASSRTSGRTSTGELFF. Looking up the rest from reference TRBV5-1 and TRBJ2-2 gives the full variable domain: KAGVTQTPRYLIKTRGQQVTLSCSPISGHRSVSWYQQTPGQGLQFLFEYFSETQRNKGNFPGRFSGRQFSNSRSEMNVSTLELGDSALYLCASSRTSGRTSTGELFFGEGSRLTVL.

The CDR3: CASSKAKGAGVSGANVLTF. The CDR3 DNA reads TGTGCCAGCAGTAAGGCTAAGGGGGCAGGTGTTTCTGGGGCCAACGTCCTGACTTTC. The chain carries TRBV2 and TRBJ2-6; 7 bases line up with TRBD1. The CDR3 runs to 19 residues. The V segment lost 5 bases and the J segment 1 base; nucleotides outside the gene matches: 14. The germline V gene has CDR1 SNHLY and CDR2 FYNNEI.